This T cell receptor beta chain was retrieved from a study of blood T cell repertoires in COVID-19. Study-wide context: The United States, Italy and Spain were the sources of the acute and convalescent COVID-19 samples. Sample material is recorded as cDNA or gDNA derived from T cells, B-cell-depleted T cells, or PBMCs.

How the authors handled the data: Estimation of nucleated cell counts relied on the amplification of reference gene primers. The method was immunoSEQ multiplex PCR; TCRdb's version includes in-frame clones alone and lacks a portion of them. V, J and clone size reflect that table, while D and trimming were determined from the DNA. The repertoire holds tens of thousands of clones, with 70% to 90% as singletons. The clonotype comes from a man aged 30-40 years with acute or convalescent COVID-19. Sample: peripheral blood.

CDR3 protein: CAISGNRSANTGELFF. In nucleotides, the CDR3 is TGTGCCATCAGTGGCAACAGGTCAGCGAACACCGGGGAGCTGTTTTTT. The chain is built from TRBV10-3 and TRBJ2-2, with TRBD1 as a possible D gene (5 bases). The CDR3 is 16 residues long. Trimming removed 4 bases from V and 0 bases from J, with 12 bases in between. The germline V gene has CDR1 ENHRY and CDR2 SYGVKD.